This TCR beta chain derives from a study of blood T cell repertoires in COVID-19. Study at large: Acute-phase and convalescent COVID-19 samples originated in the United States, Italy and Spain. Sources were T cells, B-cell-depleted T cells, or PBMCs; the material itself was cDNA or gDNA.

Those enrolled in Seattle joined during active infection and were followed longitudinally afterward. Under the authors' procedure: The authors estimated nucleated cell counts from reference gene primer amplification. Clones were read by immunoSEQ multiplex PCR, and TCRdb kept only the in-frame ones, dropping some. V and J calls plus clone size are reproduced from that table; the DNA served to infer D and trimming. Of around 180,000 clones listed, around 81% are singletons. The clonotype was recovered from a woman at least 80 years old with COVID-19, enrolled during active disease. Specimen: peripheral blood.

The CDR3 region has the DNA TGTGCCAGCAGCTTAGTGGGCGGACAGGGTGATGGCTACACCTTC. It codes for CASSLVGGQGDGYTF. This chain uses TRBV7-9 with TRBJ1-2; TRBD1 matches at 8 bases. The CDR3 runs to 15 residues. Trimming took 1 base from V and 6 from J; bases not matched to a gene: 7. CDR1 and CDR2 (germline): SEHNR, FQNEAQ (reference sequence). The complete variable domain, with remaining parts taken from reference TRBV7-9 and TRBJ1-2, reads DTGVSQNPRHKITKRGQNVTFRCDPISEHNRLYWYRQTLGQGPEFLTYFQNEAQLEKSRLLSDRFSAERPKGSFSTLEIQRTEQGDSAMYLCASSLVGGQGDGYTFGSGTRLTVV.